The present T cell receptor delta chain was sequenced within a study of Vδ1+ human thymocytes. General observations from the study: Despite high sort purity, roughly a fifth of thymic T cell receptor delta sequences were Vdelta2. In the thymus, TRG and TRD repertoires looked highly polyclonal with Gaussian CDR3 lengths.

Alphabeta T cells were depleted, then CD3+ Vdelta1+ Vdelta2- thymocytes were FACS-sorted. The template was reverse-transcribed extracted RNA. Multiplex PCR used pooled V-gene forward primers and a constant-region reverse primer to amplify CDR3s. TCRdb reanalyzed the multiplex PCR reads using CATT. This table has around 23,000 delta-chain clones, 7.4% appearing once. The J segment lost 3 bases and the V segment lost 3 bases, leaving 20 bases of the junction unmatched. The germline gives CDR1 TSWWSYY, CDR2 QGS. This CDR3 is 21 amino acids long. To note about this clone: The antigen is not known.

This TCR came from a girl under three years old who had congenital heart surgery. Material for sequencing was Vdelta1+ gamma-delta thymocytes from the thymus. Subset denoted: FACS-sorted CD3+ TCRalphabeta- TCRVdelta1+ TCRVdelta2- thymocytes. The V call is TRDV1, the J call TRDJ1; 12 nucleotides agree with TRDD3. The CDR3 DNA reads as TGTGCTCTTGGGGACGCCAGAGCCTACCCTACTGGGGGATACTCTTCCGATAAACTCATCTTT. It is translated as CALGDARAYPTGGYSSDKLIF.